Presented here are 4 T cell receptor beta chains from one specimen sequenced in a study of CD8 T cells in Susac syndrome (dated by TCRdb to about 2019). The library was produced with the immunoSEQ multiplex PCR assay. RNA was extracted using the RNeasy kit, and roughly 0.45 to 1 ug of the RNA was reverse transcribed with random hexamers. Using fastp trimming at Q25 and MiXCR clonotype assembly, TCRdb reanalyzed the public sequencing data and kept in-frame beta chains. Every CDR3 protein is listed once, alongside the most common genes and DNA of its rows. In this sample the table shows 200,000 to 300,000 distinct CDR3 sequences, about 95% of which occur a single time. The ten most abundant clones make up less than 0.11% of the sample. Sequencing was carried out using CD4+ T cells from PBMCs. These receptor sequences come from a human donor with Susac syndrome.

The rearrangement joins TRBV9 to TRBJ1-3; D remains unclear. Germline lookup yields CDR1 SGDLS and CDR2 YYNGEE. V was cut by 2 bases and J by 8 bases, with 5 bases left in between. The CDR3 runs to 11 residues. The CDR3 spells CASSVGDTIYF. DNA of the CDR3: TGTGCCAGCAGCGTCGGGGACACCATATATTTT.

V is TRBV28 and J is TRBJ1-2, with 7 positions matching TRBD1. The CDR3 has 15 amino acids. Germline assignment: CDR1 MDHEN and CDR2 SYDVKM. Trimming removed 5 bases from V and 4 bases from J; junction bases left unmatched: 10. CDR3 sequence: CASSPTQGLSYGYTF. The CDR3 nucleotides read TGTGCCAGCAGTCCAACACAGGGGCTGAGCTATGGCTACACCTTC.

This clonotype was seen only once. This CDR3 is CAISVPRDRQLPGANVLTF. CDR3 coding DNA: TGTGCCATCAGTGTCCCGCGGGACCGGCAGTTGCCTGGGGCCAACGTCCTGACTTTC. V gene TRBV10-3 combines with J gene TRBJ2-6; possible D gene TRBD2, 6 bases. This CDR3 is built from 19 residues. Trimming shortened V by 4 bases and J by 2 bases, and 21 bases separated the two germline ends. Per germline, CDR1 ENHRY and CDR2 SYGVKD.

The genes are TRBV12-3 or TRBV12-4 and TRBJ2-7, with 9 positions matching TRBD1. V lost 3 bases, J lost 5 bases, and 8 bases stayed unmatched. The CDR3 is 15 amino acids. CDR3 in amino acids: CASSLEGTGRNEQYF. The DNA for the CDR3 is TGTGCCAGCAGTTTGGAGGGGACAGGGAGGAACGAGCAGTACTTC.